A single sample is the source of the 9 T cell receptor beta chains below, sequenced in a study of T cell responses to AZD1222 COVID-19 vaccine. The repertoire was sequenced with immunoSEQ multiplex PCR; TCRdb's copy has only in-frame clones and lacks some. The sample lists roughly 80,000 clones, 90% occurring once. Here the sequenced sample was peripheral blood, taken 28 days after the second AZD1222 dose. These receptor sequences come from an adult who received the AZD1222 COVID-19 vaccine.

This chain connects TRBV7-9 to TRBJ2-7; TRBD2 matches at 7 bases. V gave up 0 bases and J gave up 4 bases; unmatched junction bases: 3. Germline CDR1 and CDR2: SEHNR and FQNEAQ (reference sequence). The CDR3 spans 14 residues. This CDR3 reads CASSLAGGSYEQYF. CDR3 DNA sequence: TGTGCCAGCAGCTTAGCGGGGGGGAGTTACGAGCAGTACTTC.

This clone has only one observation. This chain links TRBV3-1 (or the pseudogene TRBV3-2) with TRBJ1-2, with D possibly matching TRBD1 (6 bases). Deletions cut 1 base from V and 4 bases from J, with 19 bases between. The length of the CDR3 is 17 residues. CDR1 and CDR2 (germline): LGHDT, YNNKEL (reference sequence). The CDR3 coding sequence is TGTGCCAGCAGCCAAGCGAGGGCGCGGCAGGGGCTCTATGGCTACACCTTC. This codes for CASSQARARQGLYGYTF.

J is TRBJ2-7 and V is TRBV11-1; weak D call: TRBD1 (7 bases). Germline V gene lookup returns CDR1 SGHAT and CDR2 FQDESV (reference sequence). The CDR3 length is 16 residues. The V end was cut by 5 bases, the J end by 4 bases, with 21 bases between. The CDR3 is CASSRGTAQNRYEQYF. The CDR3 DNA follows: TGTGCCAGCAGCCGGGGGACAGCCCAAAATAGGTACGAGCAGTACTTC.

This chain uses TRBV4-1 with TRBJ1-1; D not certain. This CDR3 comprises 15 residues. Trimming cost V 1 base and J 1 base, with 10 bases left between them. CDR1 and CDR2 (germline): MGHRA, YSYEKL. DNA of the CDR3: TGCGCCAGCAGCCAAGCCACAGCGGAGAACACTGAAGCTTTCTTT. It encodes CASSQATAENTEAFF.

CDR3 nucleotide sequence: TGTGCCAGCAGTGAAAGGCAGACCTTAGAAGCTTTCTTT. Its translation is CASSERQTLEAFF. The gene calls are TRBV2 and TRBJ1-1; D unclear. Germline V gene data show CDR1 as SNHLY and CDR2 as FYNNEI. This CDR3 comprises 13 residues. V lost 2 bases and J 8 bases, leaving 12 bases between the germline ends.

The chain joins TRBV29-1 to TRBJ2-1; D is ambiguous. The CDR3 covers 13 residues. V was cut by 4 bases and J by 6 bases, with 13 bases left in between. In germline, CDR1 is SQVTM, CDR2 ANQGSEA. In DNA form, the CDR3 reads TGCAGCGTTGCTGGTGGCGTCGGCAATGAGCAGTTCTTC. Translation gives CSVAGGVGNEQFF.

The chain combines TRBV5-4 with TRBJ1-4, with unresolved D. V was trimmed by 5 bases and J by 3 bases, leaving 11 bases between them. CDR1 is SGHNT, CDR2 YYREEE, per germline (reference sequence). This CDR3 is built from 14 residues. CDR3 coding DNA: TGTGCCAGCAGGGCGGCAGGATCTAATGAAAAACTGTTTTTT. Translated: CASRAAGSNEKLFF.

The rearrangement uses TRBV28 and TRBJ1-1; 7 nucleotides match TRBD1. The CDR3 spans 15 residues. The germline CDR1 and CDR2 sequences are MDHEN and SYDVKM. The ends lost 2 bases at V and 4 bases at J; junction bases unmatched: 7. The CDR3 spells CASSLDRAGSTEAFF. The CDR3 DNA reads as TGTGCCAGCAGTTTAGACAGGGCTGGGAGCACTGAAGCTTTCTTT.

This rearrangement joins TRBV10-3 to TRBJ1-2; D uncertain. The germline V and J ends were trimmed by 3 bases and 0 bases, with 14 bases remaining between them. The CDR3 is made up of 16 amino acids. CDR1 ENHRY and CDR2 SYGVKD come from the germline V gene. CDR3 coding DNA: TGTGCCATCAGTGAACCATCAGCCCGAGCTAACTATGGCTACACCTTC. Translating gives CAISEPSARANYGYTF.